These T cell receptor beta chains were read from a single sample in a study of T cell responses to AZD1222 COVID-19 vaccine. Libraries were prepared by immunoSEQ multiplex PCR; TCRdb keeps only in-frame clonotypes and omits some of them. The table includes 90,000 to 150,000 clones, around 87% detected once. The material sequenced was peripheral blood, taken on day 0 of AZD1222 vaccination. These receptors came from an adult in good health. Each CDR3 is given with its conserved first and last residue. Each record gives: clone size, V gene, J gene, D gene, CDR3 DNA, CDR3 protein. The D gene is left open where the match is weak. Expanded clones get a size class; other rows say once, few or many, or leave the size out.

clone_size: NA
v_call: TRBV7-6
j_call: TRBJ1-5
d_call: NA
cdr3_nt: TGTGCCAGCAGCTCCTTCTTGGGCCAAAATCAGCCCCAGCATTTT
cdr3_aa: CASSSFLGQNQPQHF

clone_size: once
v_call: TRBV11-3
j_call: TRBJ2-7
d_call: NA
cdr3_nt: TGTGCCAGCAGCGACCGACAGCGCCCCTACGAGCAGTACTTC
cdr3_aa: CASSDRQRPYEQYF

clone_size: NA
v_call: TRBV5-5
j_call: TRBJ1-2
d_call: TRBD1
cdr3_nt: TGTGCCAGCAGCCGACCGGGACAGATCTATGGCTACACCTTC
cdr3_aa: CASSRPGQIYGYTF

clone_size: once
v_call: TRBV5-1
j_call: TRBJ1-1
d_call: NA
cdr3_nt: TGCGCCAGCAGCTTGACTCCCACCCGCGGGGACACTGAAGCTTTCTTT
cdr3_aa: CASSLTPTRGDTEAFF

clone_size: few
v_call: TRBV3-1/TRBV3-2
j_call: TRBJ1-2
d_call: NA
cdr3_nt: TGTGCCAGCAGCCATGGAGGAACTGCAGCCCATAACTATGGCTACACCTTC
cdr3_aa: CASSHGGTAAHNYGYTF

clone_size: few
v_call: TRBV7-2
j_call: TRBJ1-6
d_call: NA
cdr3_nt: TGTGCCAGCAGCTTACGAGCAGGGAGTAGTCATTCACCCCTCCACTTT
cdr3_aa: CASSLRAGSSHSPLHF

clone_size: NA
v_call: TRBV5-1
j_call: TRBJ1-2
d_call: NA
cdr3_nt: TGCGCCAGCAGCTTGGTGGCGGGCTATGGCTACACCTTC
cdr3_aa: CASSLVAGYGYTF

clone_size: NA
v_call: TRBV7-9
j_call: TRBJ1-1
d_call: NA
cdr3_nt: TGTGCCAGCAGCCAATGGCCCGGGACACGGTTT
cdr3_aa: CASSQWPGTRF

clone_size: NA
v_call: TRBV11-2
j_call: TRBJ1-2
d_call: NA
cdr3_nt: TGTGCCAGCAGCCCCCTCCGGGGGGCACTTGGGGGTGGCTACACCTTC
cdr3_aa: CASSPLRGALGGGYTF

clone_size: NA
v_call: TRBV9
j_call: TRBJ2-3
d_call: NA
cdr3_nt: TGTGCCAGCAGCGTAGGCGGTGTCACAGATACGCAGTATTTT
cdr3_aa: CASSVGGVTDTQYF

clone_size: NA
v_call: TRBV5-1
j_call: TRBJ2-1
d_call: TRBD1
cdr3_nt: TGCGCCAGCAGCTTGGACAGGGGGACCTACAATGAGCAGTTCTTC
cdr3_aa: CASSLDRGTYNEQFF